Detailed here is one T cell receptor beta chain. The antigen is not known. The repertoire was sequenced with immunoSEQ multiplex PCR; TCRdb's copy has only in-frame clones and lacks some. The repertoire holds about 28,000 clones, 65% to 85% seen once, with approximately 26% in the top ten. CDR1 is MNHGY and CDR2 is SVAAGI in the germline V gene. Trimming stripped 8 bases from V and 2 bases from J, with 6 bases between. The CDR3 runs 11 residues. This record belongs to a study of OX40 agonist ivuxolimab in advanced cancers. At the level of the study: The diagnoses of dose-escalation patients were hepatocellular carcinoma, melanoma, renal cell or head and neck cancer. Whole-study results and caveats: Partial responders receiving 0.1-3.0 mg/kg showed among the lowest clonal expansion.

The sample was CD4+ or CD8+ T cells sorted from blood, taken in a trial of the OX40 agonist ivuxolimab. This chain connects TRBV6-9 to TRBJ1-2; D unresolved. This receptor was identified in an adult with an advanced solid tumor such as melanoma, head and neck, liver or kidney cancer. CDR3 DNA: TGTGCCAGCGGGCCGAACTATGGCTACACCTTC. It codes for CASGPNYGYTF.